The sequence of this TCR beta chain was determined in a study of read filtering for tumor transcriptome and immune sequencing. About the study: By R-ISS, stages I, II and III held approximately 8, 16 and 7 patients. Transcriptome libraries were built from DNase-treated RNA. Study-level findings and limits: This fraction held mixed bone marrow immune cells after CD138-negative sorting.

A word on this clonotype: Its specificity is unknown. One base separates it from a far larger clone, so it is likely a read error.

The library was built from roughly 400 ng RNA with molecular barcoded adaptors for alpha/delta and beta/gamma chains. TCRdb fed the reads into MiXCR, producing one record per CDR3 protein. The table lists 9,000 to 9,500 distinct CDR3 sequences, about 17% of them singletons, with about 25% in the top ten. The TCR comes from a donor aged 40 or over with multiple myeloma. The specimen was a population of CD138-negative cells sorted from bone marrow.

As DNA, the CDR3 is TGTGCCAGCAGCTCCCCTAGCGGGGGGACAGATACGCAGTATTTT. This sequence encodes CASSSPSGGTDTQYF. The gene calls are TRBV6-5 and TRBJ2-3, with 11 bases aligning to TRBD2. Trimming removed 6 bases from V and 3 bases from J; junction bases left unmatched: 5. This CDR3 is built from 15 residues. Looked up from germline, CDR1 is MNHEY and CDR2 is SVGAGI.